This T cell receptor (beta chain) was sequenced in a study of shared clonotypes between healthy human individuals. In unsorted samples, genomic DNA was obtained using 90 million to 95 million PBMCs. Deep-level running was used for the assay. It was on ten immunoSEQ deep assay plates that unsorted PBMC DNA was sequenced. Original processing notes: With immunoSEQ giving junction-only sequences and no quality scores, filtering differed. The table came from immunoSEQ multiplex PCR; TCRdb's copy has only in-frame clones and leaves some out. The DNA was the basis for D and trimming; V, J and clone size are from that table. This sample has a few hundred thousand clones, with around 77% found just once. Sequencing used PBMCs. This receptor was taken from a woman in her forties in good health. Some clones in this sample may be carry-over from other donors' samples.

The CDR3 here is CSVGLTRGNTEAFF. The CDR3 bases are TGCAGCGTTGGTCTGACCAGGGGTAACACTGAAGCTTTCTTT. The chain joins TRBV29-1 to TRBJ1-1; possibly TRBD1 for D (6 bases). Trimming removed 4 bases at V and 2 bases at J, with 14 bases between. The CDR3 is 14 residues long. Germline CDR1 SQVTM, CDR2 ANQGSEA. The full variable domain, in which reference TRBV29-1 and TRBJ1-1 provide the parts outside the CDR3, is SAVISQKPSRDICQRGTSLTIQCQVDSQVTMMFWYRQQPGQSLTLIATANQGSEATYESGFVIDKFPISRPNLTFSTLTVSNMSPEDSSIYLCSVGLTRGNTEAFFGQGTRLTVV.